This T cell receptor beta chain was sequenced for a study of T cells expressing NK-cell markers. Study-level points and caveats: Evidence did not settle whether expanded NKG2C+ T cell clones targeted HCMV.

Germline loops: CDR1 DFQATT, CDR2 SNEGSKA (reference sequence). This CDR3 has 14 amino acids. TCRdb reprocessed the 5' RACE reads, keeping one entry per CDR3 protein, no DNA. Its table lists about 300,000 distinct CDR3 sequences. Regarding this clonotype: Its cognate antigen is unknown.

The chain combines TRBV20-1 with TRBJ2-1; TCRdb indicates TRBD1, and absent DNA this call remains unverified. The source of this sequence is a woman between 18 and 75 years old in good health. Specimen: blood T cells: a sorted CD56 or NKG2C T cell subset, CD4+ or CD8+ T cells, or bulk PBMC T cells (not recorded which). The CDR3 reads CSASPPTSYNEQFF.